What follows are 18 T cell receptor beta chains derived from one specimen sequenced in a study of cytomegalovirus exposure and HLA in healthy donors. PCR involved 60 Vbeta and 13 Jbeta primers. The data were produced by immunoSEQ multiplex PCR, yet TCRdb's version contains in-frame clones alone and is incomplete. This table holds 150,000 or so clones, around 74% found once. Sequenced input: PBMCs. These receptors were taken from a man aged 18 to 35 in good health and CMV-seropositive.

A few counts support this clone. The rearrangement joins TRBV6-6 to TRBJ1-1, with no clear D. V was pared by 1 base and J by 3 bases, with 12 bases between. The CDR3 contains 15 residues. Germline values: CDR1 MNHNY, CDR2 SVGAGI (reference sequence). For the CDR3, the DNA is TGTGCCAGCAGTTACTTCCCGACTCGGGACACTGAAGCTTTCTTT. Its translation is CASSYFPTRDTEAFF.

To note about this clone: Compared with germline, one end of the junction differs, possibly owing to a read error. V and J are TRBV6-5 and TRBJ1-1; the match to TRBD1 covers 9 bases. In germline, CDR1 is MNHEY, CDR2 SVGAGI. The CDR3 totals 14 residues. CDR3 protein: CASSPGQGNAEAFF. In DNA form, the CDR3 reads TGTGCCAGCAGCCCCGGACAGGGGAACGCTGAAGCTTTCTTT.

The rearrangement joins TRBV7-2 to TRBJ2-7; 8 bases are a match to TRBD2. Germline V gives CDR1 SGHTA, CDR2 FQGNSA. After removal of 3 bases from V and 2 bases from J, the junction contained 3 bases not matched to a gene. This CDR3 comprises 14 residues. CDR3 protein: CASSFRLAPYEQYF. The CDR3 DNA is TGTGCCAGCAGCTTTCGACTAGCGCCCTACGAGCAGTACTTC.

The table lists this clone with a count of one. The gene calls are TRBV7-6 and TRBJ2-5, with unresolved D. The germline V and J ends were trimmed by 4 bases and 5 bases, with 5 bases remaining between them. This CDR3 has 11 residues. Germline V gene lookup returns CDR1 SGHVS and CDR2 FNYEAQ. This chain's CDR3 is CASSSGETQYF. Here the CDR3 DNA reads TGTGCCAGCAGCTCGGGTGAGACCCAGTACTTC.

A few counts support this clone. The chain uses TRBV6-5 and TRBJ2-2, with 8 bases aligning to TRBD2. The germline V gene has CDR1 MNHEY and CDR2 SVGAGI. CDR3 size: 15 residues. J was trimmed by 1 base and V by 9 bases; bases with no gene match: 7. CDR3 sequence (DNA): TGTGCCAGTTGGCGGGGGGCACGGAACACCGGGGAGCTGTTTTTT. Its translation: CASWRGARNTGELFF.

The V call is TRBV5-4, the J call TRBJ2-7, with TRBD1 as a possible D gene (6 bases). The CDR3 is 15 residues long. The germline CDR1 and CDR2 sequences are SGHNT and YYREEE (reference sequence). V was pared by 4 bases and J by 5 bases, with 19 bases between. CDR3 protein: CASSLPGQGFNEQYF. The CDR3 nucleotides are TGTGCCAGCAGCCTACCTGGGCAGGGGTTCAACGAGCAGTACTTC. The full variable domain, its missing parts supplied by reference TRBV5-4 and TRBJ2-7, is ETGVTQSPTHLIKTRGQQVTLRCSSQSGHNTVSWYQQALGQGPQFIFQYYREEENGRGNFPPRFSGLQFPNYSSELNVNALELDDSALYLCASSLPGQGFNEQYFGPGTRLTVT.

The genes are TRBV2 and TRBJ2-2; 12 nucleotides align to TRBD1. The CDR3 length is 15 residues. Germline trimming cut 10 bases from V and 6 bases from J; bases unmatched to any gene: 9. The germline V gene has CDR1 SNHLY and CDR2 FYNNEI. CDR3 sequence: CATSRGQGASGELFF. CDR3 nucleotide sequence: TGTGCCACTTCAAGGGGACAGGGGGCCTCCGGGGAGCTGTTTTTT.

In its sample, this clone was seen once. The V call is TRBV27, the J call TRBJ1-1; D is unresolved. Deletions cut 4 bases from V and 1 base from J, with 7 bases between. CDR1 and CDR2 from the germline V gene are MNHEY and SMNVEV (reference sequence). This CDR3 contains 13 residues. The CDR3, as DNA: TGTGCCAGCAGTTACCGGGAGAACACTGAAGCTTTCTTT. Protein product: CASSYRENTEAFF.

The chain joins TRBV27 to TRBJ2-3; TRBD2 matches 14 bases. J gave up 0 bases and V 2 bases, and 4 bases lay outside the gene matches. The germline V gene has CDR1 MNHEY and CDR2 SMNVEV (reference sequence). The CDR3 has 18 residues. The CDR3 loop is CASSLVGLAGESTDTQYF. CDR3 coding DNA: TGTGCCAGCAGTTTAGTGGGACTAGCGGGGGAAAGCACAGATACGCAGTATTTT.

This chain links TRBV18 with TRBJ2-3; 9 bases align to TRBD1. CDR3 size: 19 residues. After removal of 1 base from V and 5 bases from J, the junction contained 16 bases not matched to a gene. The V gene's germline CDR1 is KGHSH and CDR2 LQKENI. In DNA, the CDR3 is TGTGCCAGCTCACCACAGAGGAACAGGGGGCGAGCGATTCTAGATACGCAGTATTTT. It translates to CASSPQRNRGRAILDTQYF.

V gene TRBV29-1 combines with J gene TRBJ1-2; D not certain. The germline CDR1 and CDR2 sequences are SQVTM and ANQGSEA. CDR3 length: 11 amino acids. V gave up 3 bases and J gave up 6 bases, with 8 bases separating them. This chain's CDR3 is CSVDPGNGYTF. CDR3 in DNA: TGCAGCGTTGATCCGGGGAATGGCTACACCTTC.

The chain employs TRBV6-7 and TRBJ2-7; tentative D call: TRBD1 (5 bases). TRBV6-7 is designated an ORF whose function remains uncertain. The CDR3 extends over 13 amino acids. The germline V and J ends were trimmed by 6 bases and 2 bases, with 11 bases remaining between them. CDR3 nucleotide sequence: TGTGCCAGCAGAGCAGGGTTCACCTACGAGCAGTACTTC. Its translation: CASRAGFTYEQYF.

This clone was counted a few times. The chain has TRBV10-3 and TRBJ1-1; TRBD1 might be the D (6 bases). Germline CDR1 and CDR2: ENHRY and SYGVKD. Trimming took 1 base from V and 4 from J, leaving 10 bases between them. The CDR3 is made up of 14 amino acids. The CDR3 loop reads CAISELQGSTEAFF. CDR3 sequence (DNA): TGTGCCATCAGTGAGTTACAGGGTAGCACTGAAGCTTTCTTT.

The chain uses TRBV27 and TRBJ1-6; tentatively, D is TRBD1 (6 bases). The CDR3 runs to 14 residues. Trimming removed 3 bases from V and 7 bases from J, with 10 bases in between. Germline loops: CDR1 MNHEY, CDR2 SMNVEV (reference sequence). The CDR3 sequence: CASSFVGANSPLHF. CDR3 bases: TGTGCCAGCAGTTTCGTGGGGGCGAATTCACCCCTCCACTTT.

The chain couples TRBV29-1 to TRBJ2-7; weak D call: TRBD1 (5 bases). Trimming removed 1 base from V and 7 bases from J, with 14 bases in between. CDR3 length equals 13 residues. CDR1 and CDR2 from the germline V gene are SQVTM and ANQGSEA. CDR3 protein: CSVEVVAGWEQYF. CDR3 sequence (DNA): TGCAGCGTTGAAGTAGTGGCAGGGTGGGAGCAGTACTTC.

CDR3 DNA sequence: TGTGCCAGTAGTAGGGGACAGGGTATTCTAAAACTGTTTTTT. The encoded protein is CASSRGQGILKLFF. V usage is TRBV19 and J usage is TRBJ1-4, with TRBD1 identical over 9 bases. The CDR3 is 14 residues long. The germline V gene encodes CDR1 LNHDA and CDR2 SQIVND (reference sequence). J lost 10 bases, V lost 4 bases, and 7 bases had no gene match. The complete variable domain, with remaining parts taken from reference TRBV19 and TRBJ1-4, reads DGGITQSPKYLFRKEGQNVTLSCEQNLNHDAMYWYRQDPGQGLRLIYYSQIVNDFQKGDIAEGYSVSREKKESFPLTVTSAQKNPTAFYLCASSRGQGILKLFFGSGTQLSVL.

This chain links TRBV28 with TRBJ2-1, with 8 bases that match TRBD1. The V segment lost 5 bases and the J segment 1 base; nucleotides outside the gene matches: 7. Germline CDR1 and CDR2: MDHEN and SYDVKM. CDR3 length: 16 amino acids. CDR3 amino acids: CASSHQGAVSYNEQFF. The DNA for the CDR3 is TGTGCCAGCAGTCACCAGGGGGCTGTGTCCTACAATGAGCAGTTCTTC.

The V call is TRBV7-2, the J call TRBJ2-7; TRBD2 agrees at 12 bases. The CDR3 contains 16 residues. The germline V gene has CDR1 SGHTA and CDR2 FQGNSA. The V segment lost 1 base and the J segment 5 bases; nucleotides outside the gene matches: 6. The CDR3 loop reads CASSLGARTSGDEQYF. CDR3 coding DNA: TGTGCCAGCAGCTTAGGGGCACGGACTAGCGGGGACGAGCAGTACTTC.